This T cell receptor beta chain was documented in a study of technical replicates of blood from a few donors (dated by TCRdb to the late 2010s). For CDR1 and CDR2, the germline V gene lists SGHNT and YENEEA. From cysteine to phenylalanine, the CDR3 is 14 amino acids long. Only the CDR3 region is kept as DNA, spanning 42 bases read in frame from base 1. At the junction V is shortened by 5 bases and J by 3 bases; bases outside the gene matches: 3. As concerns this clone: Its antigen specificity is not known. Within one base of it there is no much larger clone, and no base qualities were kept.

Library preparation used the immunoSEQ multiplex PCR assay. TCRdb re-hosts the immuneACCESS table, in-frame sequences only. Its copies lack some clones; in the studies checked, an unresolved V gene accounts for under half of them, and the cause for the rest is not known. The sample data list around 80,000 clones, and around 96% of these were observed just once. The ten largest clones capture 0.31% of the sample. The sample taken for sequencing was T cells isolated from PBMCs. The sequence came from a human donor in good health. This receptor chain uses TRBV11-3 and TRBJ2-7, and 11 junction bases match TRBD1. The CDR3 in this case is CASSPGTGGYEQYF. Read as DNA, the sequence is TGTGCCAGCAGCCCGGGGACAGGGGGCTACGAGCAGTACTTC.